This is a list of T cell receptor beta chains from one sample in a study. Each CDR3 protein gets one entry after TCRdb re-called the RT-PCR reads with MiXCR. Of about 680,000 distinct CDR3 sequences listed, 13% to 15% are singletons. The sample comprised memory CD4+ T cells from blood. These receptors all come from a female donor in good health, serving as a healthy control. Each CDR3 is given with its conserved first and last residue. A D gene is named only where the DNA matches it firmly. Part of the rows lack a size; the others show once, few, many or a class for expanded clones.

size: -; J: TRBJ1-3; D: -; V: TRBV7-9; length: 15; CDR3: CASSPPGGGGNTIYF; DNA: TGTGCCAGCAGCCCACCTGGCGGGGGTGGAAACACCATATATTTT
size: few; J: TRBJ2-3; D: -; V: TRBV6-2/TRBV6-3; length: 14; CDR3: CASRKDITTDTQYF; DNA: TGTGCCAGCAGGAAGGACATTACCACAGATACGCAGTATTTT
size: few; J: TRBJ2-2; D: -; V: TRBV6-1; length: 13; CDR3: CASKAGRSGELFF; DNA: TGTGCCAGCAAGGCGGGGAGGAGCGGGGAGCTGTTTTTT
size: once; J: TRBJ2-1; D: TRBD2; V: TRBV5-4; length: 16; CDR3: CASSLDSGGLYNEQFF; DNA: TGTGCCAGCAGCTTGGATAGCGGGGGGCTCTACAATGAGCAGTTCTTC
size: few; J: TRBJ1-2; D: -; V: TRBV6-6; length: 15; CDR3: CASSYSLEGNYGYTF; DNA: TGTGCCAGCAGTTACTCTCTCGAGGGTAACTATGGCTACACCTTC
size: -; J: TRBJ1-3; D: -; V: TRBV30; length: 12; CDR3: CAWRLNGNTIYF; DNA: TGTGCCTGGAGATTGAATGGAAACACCATATATTTT
size: few; J: TRBJ1-2; D: -; V: TRBV6-2/TRBV6-3; length: 14; CDR3: CASSSADRYYGYTF; DNA: TGTGCCAGCAGTTCCGCAGACAGGTACTATGGCTACACCTTC
size: few; J: TRBJ2-7; D: TRBD2; V: TRBV3-1; length: 18; CDR3: CASSQWVGGLATIYEQYF; DNA: TGTGCCAGCAGCCAATGGGTGGGGGGACTAGCGACGATCTACGAGCAGTACTTC
size: once; J: TRBJ1-1; D: -; V: TRBV21-1; length: 17; CDR3: CASSKGEENRANTEAFF; DNA: TGTGCCAGCAGCAAAGGAGAGGAGAACAGAGCAAACACTGAAGCTTTCTTT
size: -; J: TRBJ2-5; D: -; V: TRBV7-2; length: 15; CDR3: CASSLVGGRGETQYF; DNA: TGTGCCAGCAGCTTAGTAGGGGGAAGGGGAGAGACCCAGTACTTC
size: few; J: TRBJ1-1; D: -; V: TRBV4-3; length: 13; CDR3: CASSQDHRPEAFF; DNA: TGCGCCAGCAGCCAAGATCACAGACCTGAAGCTTTCTTT
size: -; J: TRBJ1-2; D: -; V: TRBV12-3/TRBV12-4; length: 13; CDR3: CASSPLGESGYTF; DNA: TGTGCCAGCAGCCCCCTGGGGGAATCTGGCTACACCTTC
size: few; J: TRBJ2-5; D: -; V: TRBV7-2; length: 16; CDR3: CASSLGQGRYQETQYF; DNA: TGTGCCAGCAGCTTAGGGCAGGGACGGTACCAAGAGACCCAGTACTTC
size: many; J: TRBJ1-1; D: TRBD1; V: TRBV28; length: 15; CDR3: CASIQGGASNTEAFF; DNA: TGTGCCAGCATCCAGGGGGGCGCTTCGAACACTGAAGCTTTCTTT
size: -; J: TRBJ1-2; D: -; V: TRBV20-1; length: 14; CDR3: CSAPHGFQLYGYTF; DNA: TGCAGTGCGCCCCACGGCTTTCAATTATATGGCTACACCTTC
size: few; J: TRBJ2-1; D: TRBD2; V: TRBV7-3; length: 14; CDR3: CASSLTAGGDEQFF; DNA: TGTGCCAGCAGCTTAACAGCGGGAGGGGATGAGCAGTTCTTC
size: few; J: TRBJ2-7; D: TRBD2; V: TRBV5-1; length: 17; CDR3: CASSLALPTSGSYEQYF; DNA: TGCGCCAGCAGCTTGGCCCTCCCGACTAGCGGCTCCTACGAGCAGTACTTC
size: -; J: TRBJ1-1; D: -; V: TRBV5-1; length: 14; CDR3: CASSPLGGDGEAFF; DNA: TGCGCCAGCAGCCCCCTGGGAGGGGACGGTGAAGCTTTCTTT
size: few; J: TRBJ2-5; D: TRBD2; V: TRBV27; length: 15; CDR3: CASSTASGGGGTQYF; DNA: TGTGCCAGCAGTACCGCTAGCGGGGGGGGAGGGACCCAGTACTTC
size: many; J: TRBJ1-2; D: -; V: TRBV20-1; length: 14; CDR3: CSAHRQSVNYGYTF; DNA: TGCAGTGCCCACCGGCAATCGGTTAACTATGGCTACACCTTC
size: -; J: TRBJ1-6; D: -; V: TRBV5-1; length: 15; CDR3: CASSFVGGNNSPLHF; DNA: TGCGCCAGCAGCTTCGTGGGGGGTAATAATTCACCCCTCCACTTT
size: few; J: TRBJ2-5; D: -; V: TRBV7-2; length: 14; CDR3: CASSLRGWLETQYF; DNA: TGTGCCAGCAGCTTAAGGGGTTGGCTTGAGACCCAGTACTTC
size: -; J: TRBJ2-7; D: -; V: TRBV20-1; length: 12; CDR3: CSASSRRDEQYF; DNA: TGCAGTGCTTCCAGTAGGAGGGACGAGCAGTACTTC
size: many; J: TRBJ1-1; D: -; V: TRBV10-3; length: 13; CDR3: CAISNVKGTEAFF; DNA: TGTGCCATCTCCAACGTGAAAGGCACTGAAGCTTTCTTT
size: many; J: TRBJ1-3; D: -; V: TRBV29-1; length: 12; CDR3: CSVGASGNTIYF; DNA: TGCAGCGTTGGGGCATCCGGAAACACCATATATTTT
size: -; J: TRBJ2-3; D: -; V: TRBV7-2; length: 15; CDR3: CASSLRWASTDTQYF; DNA: TGTGCCAGCAGCTTGAGGTGGGCGAGCACAGATACGCAGTATTTT
size: few; J: TRBJ1-1; D: -; V: TRBV12-3/TRBV12-4; length: 15; CDR3: CASTLTGGAGTEAFF; DNA: TGTGCCAGCACCTTAACTGGGGGGGCGGGGACTGAAGCTTTCTTT
size: -; J: TRBJ2-1; D: -; V: TRBV5-8; length: 16; CDR3: CASSLSGTSGWNEQFF; DNA: TGTGCCAGCAGCTTGTCGGGGACATCCGGGTGGAATGAGCAGTTCTTC
size: many; J: TRBJ2-5; D: -; V: TRBV12-3/TRBV12-4; length: 14; CDR3: CASSWGLTGETQYF; DNA: TGTGCCAGCAGCTGGGGCCTGACAGGAGAGACCCAGTACTTC
size: once; J: TRBJ2-7; D: TRBD1; V: TRBV28; length: 14; CDR3: CASTNTQGVREQYF; DNA: TGTGCCAGCACAAACACGCAGGGGGTACGCGAGCAGTACTTC
size: -; J: TRBJ2-7; D: -; V: TRBV5-6; length: 13; CDR3: CASSLESSYEQYF; DNA: TGTGCCAGCAGCTTGGAGAGCTCCTACGAGCAGTACTTC
size: -; J: TRBJ2-7; D: -; V: TRBV12-3/TRBV12-4; length: 13; CDR3: CASSKTGPWEQYF; DNA: TGTGCCAGCAGCAAGACTGGGCCCTGGGAGCAGTACTTC
size: few; J: TRBJ2-5; D: -; V: TRBV5-6; length: 13; CDR3: CASSSRGRETQYF; DNA: TGTGCCAGCAGCTCCAGGGGACGCGAGACCCAGTACTTC
size: -; J: TRBJ1-2; D: TRBD1; V: TRBV12-3/TRBV12-4; length: 14; CDR3: CASGVGQGSVGYTF; DNA: TGTGCCAGCGGGGTGGGACAGGGGTCGGTTGGCTACACCTTC
size: once; J: TRBJ2-7; D: TRBD2; V: TRBV4-2; length: 19; CDR3: CASSPPGGVGPGTYYEQYF; DNA: TGTGCCAGCAGCCCCCCCGGGGGGGTCGGTCCAGGAACCTACTACGAGCAGTACTTC
size: few; J: TRBJ2-3; D: TRBD2; V: TRBV20-1; length: 11; CDR3: CSAELADLQYF; DNA: TGCAGTGCTGAACTAGCGGACTTGCAGTATTTT
size: -; J: TRBJ2-5; D: -; V: TRBV6-2/TRBV6-3; length: 18; CDR3: CASSYSKSSVQIQETQYF; DNA: TGTGCCAGCAGTTACTCGAAGAGTTCGGTACAGATCCAAGAGACCCAGTACTTC
size: -; J: TRBJ1-2; D: -; V: TRBV7-8; length: 13; CDR3: CASSKGYDYGYTF; DNA: TGTGCCAGCAGCAAGGGGTACGACTATGGCTACACCTTC
size: many; J: TRBJ2-7; D: TRBD2; V: TRBV28; length: 14; CDR3: CASSRLAGAYEQYF; DNA: TGTGCCAGCAGCAGACTAGCGGGAGCCTACGAGCAGTACTTC
size: few; J: TRBJ2-5; D: -; V: TRBV30; length: 13; CDR3: CAWSGQIQETQYF; DNA: TGTGCCTGGAGTGGACAGATTCAAGAGACCCAGTACTTC
size: -; J: TRBJ2-7; D: -; V: TRBV6-5; length: 16; CDR3: CASSYSLSQPHYEQYF; DNA: TGTGCCAGCAGTTACTCGTTGTCACAGCCTCACTACGAGCAGTACTTC
size: -; J: TRBJ2-2; D: -; V: TRBV6-5; length: 13; CDR3: CASLMEGTGELFF; DNA: TGTGCCAGCTTAATGGAGGGAACCGGGGAGCTGTTTTTT
size: few; J: TRBJ2-2; D: TRBD1; V: TRBV5-1; length: 16; CDR3: CASSPGTGALPGELFF; DNA: TGCGCCAGCAGCCCCGGCACAGGGGCCCTCCCCGGGGAGCTGTTTTTT
size: -; J: TRBJ2-3; D: TRBD2; V: TRBV20-1; length: 14; CDR3: CSASWGAGTDTQYF; DNA: TGCAGTGCTAGTTGGGGAGCGGGGACAGATACGCAGTATTTT
size: -; J: TRBJ2-5; D: TRBD2; V: TRBV10-3; length: 14; CDR3: CAISESTSGETQYF; DNA: TGTGCCATCAGTGAGTCGACTAGCGGGGAGACCCAGTACTTC
size: few; J: TRBJ1-6; D: -; V: TRBV5-1; length: 16; CDR3: CASSLALGGIEAPLHF; DNA: TGCGCCAGCAGCTTGGCTTTAGGGGGAATCGAGGCCCCCCTCCACTTT
size: -; J: TRBJ1-5; D: -; V: TRBV27; length: 15; CDR3: CASSLTAGGNQPQHF; DNA: TGTGCCAGCAGTTTGACGGCGGGGGGGAATCAGCCCCAGCATTTT
size: -; J: TRBJ2-5; D: TRBD2; V: TRBV7-2; length: 16; CDR3: CASSLNSGREQETQYF; DNA: TGTGCCAGCAGCTTAAATAGCGGGAGAGAACAAGAGACCCAGTACTTC
size: -; J: TRBJ1-1; D: TRBD1; V: TRBV10-3; length: 16; CDR3: CAIRTEPGQGDTEAFF; DNA: TGTGCCATCAGGACGGAACCGGGACAGGGGGACACTGAAGCTTTCTTT
size: few; J: TRBJ1-5; D: -; V: TRBV15; length: 14; CDR3: CATSRDRSNQPQHF; DNA: TGTGCCACCAGCAGAGATCGGAGCAATCAGCCCCAGCATTTT
size: few; J: TRBJ2-5; D: -; V: TRBV21-1; length: 18; CDR3: CASSKLQGAARQEETQYF; DNA: TGTGCCAGCAGCAAATTGCAGGGGGCTGCAAGACAGGAGGAGACCCAGTACTTC
size: -; J: TRBJ1-1; D: -; V: TRBV11-2; length: 16; CDR3: CASSSGDRIENTEAFF; DNA: TGTGCCAGCAGCTCCGGGGACCGGATTGAGAACACTGAAGCTTTCTTT
size: many; J: TRBJ1-2; D: -; V: TRBV29-1; length: 13; CDR3: CSVGTSALYGYTF; DNA: TGCAGCGTCGGGACATCGGCGCTTTATGGCTACACCTTC
size: few; J: TRBJ1-1; D: -; V: TRBV20-1; length: 14; CDR3: CSARGQGRLAEAFF; DNA: TGCAGTGCTAGAGGGCAGGGGAGATTGGCTGAAGCTTTCTTT
size: many; J: TRBJ2-7; D: -; V: TRBV5-1; length: 13; CDR3: CASSKEGLNEQYF; DNA: TGCGCCAGCAGTAAAGAAGGACTCAACGAGCAGTACTTC
size: -; J: TRBJ2-7; D: -; V: TRBV20-1; length: 12; CDR3: CSASGVGGGQYF; DNA: TGCAGTGCTAGTGGGGTCGGGGGCGGTCAGTACTTC
size: -; J: TRBJ2-1; D: TRBD2; V: TRBV5-1; length: 14; CDR3: CASFRTSAGDEQFF; DNA: TGCGCCAGTTTTCGGACTAGCGCAGGGGATGAGCAGTTCTTC